This TCR beta chain was retrieved from a study of blood T cells in healthy people across ages. This CDR3 is 15 amino acids long. CDR1 and CDR2 (germline): WSHSY, SAAADI. V was pared by 5 bases and J by 6 bases, with 9 bases of the junction left unmatched. Researchers report isolating at least 6.5 million PBMCs per sample. Then a second PCR, running about 6 to 11 cycles, was carried out with a sample-barcoded 5' primer and a J-beta primer mix. All cDNA molecules were each tagged by a template-switch adaptor with 12 random nucleotides. Every sample gave at least 2.5 million paired-end reads containing CDR3. TCRdb recomputed calls from the 5' RACE reads with MiXCR, one row per CDR3 protein. The sample carries around 800,000 distinct CDR3 sequences, more than 25% recorded once. The same data also contributed to another study, on T cells of mothers and their children. That source adds: Related mother-child pairs shared slightly more overlap than unrelated pairs, but the difference was non-significant.

This TCR was recovered from a boy aged 5-17 years in good health. J is TRBJ2-2 and V is TRBV10-2; 7 positions match TRBD1. Sequencing was performed on blood. CDR3 protein: CASSRTGSLSGELFF. The CDR3 DNA follows: TGCGCCAGCAGTCGGACAGGCTCTTTATCCGGGGAGCTGTTTTTT.